These T cell receptor beta chains were read from a single sample in a study of T cells after yellow fever vaccination. TCRdb processed the 5' RACE reads anew with MiXCR; each CDR3 protein has one entry. The table lists approximately 300,000 distinct CDR3 sequences, 9.5% to 12% of them singletons, with about 3.5% in the top ten. The material sequenced was CD4+ T cells sorted from PBMCs, taken 45 days after the yellow fever booster vaccination. The receptors shown here come from a man aged 18 to 30 who received the YFV17D yellow fever vaccine. The CDR3 runs from the conserved cysteine through the conserved F or W. D genes are given only for firm matches. Not all rows give a size; the values are once, few, many and, for expanded clones, a class.

D | size | J | V | CDR3 | DNA
NA | NA | TRBJ2-7 | TRBV5-1 | CASSLQGPSRIYEQYF | TGCGCCAGCAGCTTGCAGGGCCCTTCTCGTATTTACGAGCAGTACTTC
NA | once | TRBJ1-5 | TRBV7-6 | CASSLAGEPQHF | TGTGCCAGCAGCTTGGCCGGTGAACCCCAGCATTTT
TRBD2 | NA | TRBJ2-3 | TRBV12-3/TRBV12-4 | CASSSPSGGAPDTQYF | TGTGCCAGCAGTTCCCCCAGCGGGGGGGCCCCAGATACGCAGTATTTT
NA | few | TRBJ1-1 | TRBV7-2 | CASSPGAGLNTEAFF | TGTGCCAGCAGCCCCGGGGCAGGGCTAAACACTGAAGCTTTCTTT
NA | many | TRBJ1-6 | TRBV4-2 | CASSQDSDSPLHF | TGTGCCAGCAGCCAAGATTCTGATTCACCCCTCCACTTT
TRBD1 | NA | TRBJ2-2 | TRBV7-3 | CASSLTGQKFGELFF | TGTGCCAGCAGCTTAACGGGACAGAAATTCGGGGAGCTGTTTTTT
NA | few | TRBJ1-1 | TRBV7-9 | CASSGVPGEAEAFF | TGTGCCAGCAGCGGAGTTCCGGGGGAGGCCGAAGCTTTCTTT
NA | NA | TRBJ2-3 | TRBV5-1 | CASSLATTSSTDTQYF | TGCGCCAGCAGCTTGGCCACTACCTCCAGCACAGATACGCAGTATTTT
TRBD2 | NA | TRBJ2-2 | TRBV12-3/TRBV12-4 | CASSRGRATGELFF | TGTGCCAGCAGTCGGGGGAGGGCCACCGGGGAGCTGTTTTTT
NA | few | TRBJ1-2 | TRBV14 | CASSQDLHRQSYGYTF | TGTGCCAGCAGCCAAGATCTCCATCGCCAATCCTATGGCTACACCTTC
NA | NA | TRBJ2-2 | TRBV20-1 | CSARDGGGGTGELFF | TGCAGTGCTAGAGATGGAGGAGGAGGCACCGGGGAGCTGTTTTTT
NA | NA | TRBJ2-4 | TRBV5-1 | CASSATGAYDIQYF | TGCGCCAGCAGCGCGACAGGCGCGTACGACATTCAGTACTTC
TRBD1 | NA | TRBJ2-2 | TRBV11-2 | CASSQGQASSTGELFF | TGTGCCAGCAGCCAAGGACAGGCGTCTAGCACCGGGGAGCTGTTTTTT
NA | NA | TRBJ2-2 | TRBV6-2/TRBV6-3 | CASRPQRGVTGELFF | TGTGCCAGCCGTCCCCAAAGAGGGGTCACCGGGGAGCTGTTTTTT
TRBD1 | NA | TRBJ1-5 | TRBV5-1 | CASKPRTGESQPQHF | TGCGCCAGCAAACCAAGGACAGGGGAGAGTCAGCCCCAGCATTTT
NA | NA | TRBJ2-1 | TRBV7-2 | CASTNNRVNEQFF | TGTGCCAGCACCAACAACCGAGTGAATGAGCAGTTCTTC
NA | few | TRBJ1-4 | TRBV18 | CASSPRGGEKLFF | TGTGCCAGCTCACCCCGGGGAGGGGAAAAACTGTTTTTT
NA | NA | TRBJ2-2 | TRBV12-3/TRBV12-4 | CASSFGQAGTGELFF | TGTGCCAGCAGTTTCGGGCAGGCGGGCACCGGGGAGCTGTTTTTT
TRBD1 | NA | TRBJ1-2 | TRBV20-1 | CSARDPAQGANYGYTF | TGCAGTGCTAGAGATCCCGCCCAGGGGGCGAACTATGGCTACACCTTC
NA | few | TRBJ2-3 | TRBV3-1 | CASSQAWSGSDTQYF | TGTGCCAGCAGCCAAGCCTGGAGTGGGTCAGATACGCAGTATTTT
NA | many | TRBJ1-1 | TRBV4-2 | CASSQERVDTEAFF | TGTGCCAGCAGCCAAGAGAGGGTGGACACTGAAGCTTTCTTT
NA | NA | TRBJ1-1 | TRBV6-6 | CASSYGTARTEAFF | TGTGCCAGCAGTTACGGGACGGCGCGGACTGAAGCTTTCTTT
NA | few | TRBJ1-1 | TRBV4-1 | CASSQAWGYTEAFF | TGCGCCAGCAGCCAAGCATGGGGGTACACTGAAGCTTTCTTT
NA | few | TRBJ2-1 | TRBV6-1 | CASSETDLGAGAQFF | TGTGCCAGCAGTGAGACTGACCTTGGGGCAGGGGCGCAGTTCTTC